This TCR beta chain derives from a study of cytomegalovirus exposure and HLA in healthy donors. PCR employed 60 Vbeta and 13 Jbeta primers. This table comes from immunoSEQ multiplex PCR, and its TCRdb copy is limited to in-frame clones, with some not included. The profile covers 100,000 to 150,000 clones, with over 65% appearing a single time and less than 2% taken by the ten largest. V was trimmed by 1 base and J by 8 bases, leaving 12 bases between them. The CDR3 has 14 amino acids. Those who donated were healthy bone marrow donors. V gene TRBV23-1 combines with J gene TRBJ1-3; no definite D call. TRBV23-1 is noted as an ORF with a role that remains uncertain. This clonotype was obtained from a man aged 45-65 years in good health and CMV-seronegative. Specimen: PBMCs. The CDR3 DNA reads TGCGCCAGCAGTCAATTCCGGGGAGTCCACACCATATATTTT. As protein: CASSQFRGVHTIYF.